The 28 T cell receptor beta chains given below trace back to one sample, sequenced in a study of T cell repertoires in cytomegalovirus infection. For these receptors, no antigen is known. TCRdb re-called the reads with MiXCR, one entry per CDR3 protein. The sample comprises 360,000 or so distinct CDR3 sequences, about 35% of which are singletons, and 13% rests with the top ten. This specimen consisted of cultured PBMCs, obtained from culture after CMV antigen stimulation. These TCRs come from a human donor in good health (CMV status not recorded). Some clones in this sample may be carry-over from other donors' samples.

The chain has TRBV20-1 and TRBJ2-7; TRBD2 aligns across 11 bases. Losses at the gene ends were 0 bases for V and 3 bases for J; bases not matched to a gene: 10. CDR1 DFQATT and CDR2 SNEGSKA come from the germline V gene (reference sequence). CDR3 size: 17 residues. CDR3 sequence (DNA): TGCAGTGCTAGAGATCGAAGACTAGCGGGACTAGTCTACGAGCAGTACTTC. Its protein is CSARDRRLAGLVYEQYF.

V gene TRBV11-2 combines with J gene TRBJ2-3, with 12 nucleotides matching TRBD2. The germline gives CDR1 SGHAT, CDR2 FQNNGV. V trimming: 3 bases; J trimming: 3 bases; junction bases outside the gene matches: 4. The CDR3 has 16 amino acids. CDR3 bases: TGTGCCAGCAGCTTTCTAGCGGGAGGGCCAACAGATACGCAGTATTTT. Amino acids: CASSFLAGGPTDTQYF.

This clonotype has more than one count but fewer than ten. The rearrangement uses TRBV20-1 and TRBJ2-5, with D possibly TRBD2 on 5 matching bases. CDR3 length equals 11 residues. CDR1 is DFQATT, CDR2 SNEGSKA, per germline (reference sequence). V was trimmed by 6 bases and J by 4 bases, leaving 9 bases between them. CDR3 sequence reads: CSAAGGETQYF. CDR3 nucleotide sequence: TGCAGTGCCGCGGGCGGAGAGACCCAGTACTTC.

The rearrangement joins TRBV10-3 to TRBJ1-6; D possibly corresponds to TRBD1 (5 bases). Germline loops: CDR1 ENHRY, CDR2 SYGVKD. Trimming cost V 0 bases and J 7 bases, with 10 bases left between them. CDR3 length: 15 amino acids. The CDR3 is CAISESTDSNSPLHF. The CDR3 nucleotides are TGTGCCATCAGTGAGTCGACCGACAGCAATTCACCCCTCCACTTT.

CDR3 sequence reads: CASSNLAGVVEQFF. DNA for the CDR3: TGTGCCAGCAGTAACCTAGCGGGAGTAGTTGAGCAGTTCTTC. The V call is TRBV6-5, the J call TRBJ2-1, with TRBD2 matching over 10 bases. Unmatched junction bases numbered 7, after V lost 5 bases and J lost 9 bases. In germline, CDR1 is MNHEY, CDR2 SVGAGI. This CDR3 has 14 residues.

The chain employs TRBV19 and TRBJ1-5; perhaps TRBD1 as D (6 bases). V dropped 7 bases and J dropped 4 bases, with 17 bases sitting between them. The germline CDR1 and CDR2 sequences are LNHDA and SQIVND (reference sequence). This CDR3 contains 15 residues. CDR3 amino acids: CASNQGRFGNQPQHF. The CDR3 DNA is TGTGCCAGTAACCAGGGGAGGTTTGGGAATCAGCCCCAGCATTTT.

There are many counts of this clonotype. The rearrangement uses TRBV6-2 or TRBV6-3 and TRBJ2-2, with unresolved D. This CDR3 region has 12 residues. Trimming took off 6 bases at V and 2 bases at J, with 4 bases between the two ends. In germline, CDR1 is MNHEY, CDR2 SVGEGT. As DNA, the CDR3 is TGTGCCAGCAGGCGTAACACCGGGGAGCTGTTTTTT. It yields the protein CASRRNTGELFF.

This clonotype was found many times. The CDR3 region has the DNA TGTGCCAGCAGTCGAGGACTAGCGGGAGGGCCGAATGAGCAGTACGTC. It codes for CASSRGLAGGPNEQYV. The chain employs TRBV7-2 and TRBJ2-7; 15 bases are a match to TRBD2. Germline V lookup: CDR1 SGHTA, CDR2 FQGNSA. J gave up 7 bases and V 6 bases, and 10 bases lay outside the gene matches. This CDR3 comprises 16 residues.

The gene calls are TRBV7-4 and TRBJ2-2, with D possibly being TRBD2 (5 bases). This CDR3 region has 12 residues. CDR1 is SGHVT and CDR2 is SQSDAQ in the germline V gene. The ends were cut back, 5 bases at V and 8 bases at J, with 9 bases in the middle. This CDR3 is CASSPGLGELFF. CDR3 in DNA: TGTGCCAGCAGCCCGGGATTAGGGGAGCTGTTTTTT.

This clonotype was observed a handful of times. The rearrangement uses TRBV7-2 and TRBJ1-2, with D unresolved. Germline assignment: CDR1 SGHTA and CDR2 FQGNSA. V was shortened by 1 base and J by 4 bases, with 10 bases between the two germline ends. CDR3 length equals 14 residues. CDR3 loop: CASSLGQWFYGYTF. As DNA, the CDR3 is TGTGCCAGCAGCTTAGGACAATGGTTCTATGGCTACACCTTC. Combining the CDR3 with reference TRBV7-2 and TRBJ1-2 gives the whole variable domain GAGVSQSPSNKVTEKGKDVELRCDPISGHTALYWYRQSLGQGLEFLIYFQGNSAPDKSGLPSDRFSAERTGGSVSTLTIQRTQQEDSAVYLCASSLGQWFYGYTFGSGTRLTVV.

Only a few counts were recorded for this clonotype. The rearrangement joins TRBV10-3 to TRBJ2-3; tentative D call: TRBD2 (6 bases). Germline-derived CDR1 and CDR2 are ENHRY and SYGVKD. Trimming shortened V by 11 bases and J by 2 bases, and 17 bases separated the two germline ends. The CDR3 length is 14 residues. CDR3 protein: CAAGGSVPTDTQYF. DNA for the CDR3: TGTGCCGCCGGAGGGAGTGTCCCCACAGATACGCAGTATTTT.

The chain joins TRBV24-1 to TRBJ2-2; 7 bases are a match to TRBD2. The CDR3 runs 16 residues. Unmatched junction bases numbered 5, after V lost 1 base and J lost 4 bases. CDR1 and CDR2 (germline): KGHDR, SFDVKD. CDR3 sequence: CATSDFRGDPTGELFF. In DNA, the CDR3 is TGTGCCACCAGTGATTTTCGGGGGGATCCCACCGGGGAGCTGTTTTTT.

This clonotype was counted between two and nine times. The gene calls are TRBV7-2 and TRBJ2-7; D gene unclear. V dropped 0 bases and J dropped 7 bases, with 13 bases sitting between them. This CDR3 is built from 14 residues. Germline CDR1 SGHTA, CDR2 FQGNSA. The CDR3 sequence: CASSLATQAVEQYF. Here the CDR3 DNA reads TGTGCCAGCAGCTTAGCGACCCAGGCGGTGGAGCAGTACTTC.

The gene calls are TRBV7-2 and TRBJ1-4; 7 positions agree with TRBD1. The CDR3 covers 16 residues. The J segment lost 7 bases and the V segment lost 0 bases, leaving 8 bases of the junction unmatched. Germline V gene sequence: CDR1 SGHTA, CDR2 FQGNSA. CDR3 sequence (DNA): TGTGCCAGCAGCTTAGCGGTCACGGGACAGAGTGAAAAACTGTTTTTT. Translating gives CASSLAVTGQSEKLFF.

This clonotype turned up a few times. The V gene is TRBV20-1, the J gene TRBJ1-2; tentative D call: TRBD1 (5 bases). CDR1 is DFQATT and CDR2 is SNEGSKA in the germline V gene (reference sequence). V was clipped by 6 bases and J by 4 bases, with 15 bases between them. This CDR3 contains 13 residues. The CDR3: CSATGRVSYGYTF. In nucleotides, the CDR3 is TGCAGTGCGACGGGCAGGGTGTCCTATGGCTACACCTTC.

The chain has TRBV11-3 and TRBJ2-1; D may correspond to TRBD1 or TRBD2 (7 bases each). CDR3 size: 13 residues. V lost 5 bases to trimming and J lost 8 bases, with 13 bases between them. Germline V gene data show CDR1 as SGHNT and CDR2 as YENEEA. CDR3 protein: CASSVSGTDEQFF. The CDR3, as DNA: TGTGCCAGCAGCGTGAGCGGGACAGATGAGCAGTTCTTC.

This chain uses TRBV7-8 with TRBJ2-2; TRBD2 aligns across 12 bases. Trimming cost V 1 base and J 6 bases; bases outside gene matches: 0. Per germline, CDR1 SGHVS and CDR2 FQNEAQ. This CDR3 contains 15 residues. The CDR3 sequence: CASSLGLAGAGELFF. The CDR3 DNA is TGTGCCAGCAGCTTAGGACTAGCGGGAGCCGGGGAGCTGTTTTTT.

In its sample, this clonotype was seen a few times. CDR3 residues: CAISADRGNTEAFF. The DNA for the CDR3 is TGTGCCATCAGTGCGGACAGGGGGAACACTGAAGCTTTCTTT. The chain carries TRBV10-3 and TRBJ1-1; TRBD1 matches 9 bases. The CDR3 is 14 residues long. The junction had 1 base not matched to a gene; V was cut back by 4 bases and J by 1 base. Germline V gene data show CDR1 as ENHRY and CDR2 as SYGVKD.

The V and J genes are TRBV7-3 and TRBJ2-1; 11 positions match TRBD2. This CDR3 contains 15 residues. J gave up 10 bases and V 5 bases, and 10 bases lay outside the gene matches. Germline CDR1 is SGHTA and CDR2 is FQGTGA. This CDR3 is CASSHTSGGNPEQFF. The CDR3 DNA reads TGTGCCAGCAGCCACACTAGCGGGGGAAACCCGGAGCAGTTCTTC.

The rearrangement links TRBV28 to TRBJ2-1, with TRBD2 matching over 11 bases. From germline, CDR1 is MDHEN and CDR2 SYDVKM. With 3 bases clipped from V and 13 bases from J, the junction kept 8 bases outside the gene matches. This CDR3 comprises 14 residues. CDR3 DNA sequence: TGTGCCAGCAGTTTGGTGGCTAGCGGGAGGCGTCAGTTCTTC. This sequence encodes CASSLVASGRRQFF.

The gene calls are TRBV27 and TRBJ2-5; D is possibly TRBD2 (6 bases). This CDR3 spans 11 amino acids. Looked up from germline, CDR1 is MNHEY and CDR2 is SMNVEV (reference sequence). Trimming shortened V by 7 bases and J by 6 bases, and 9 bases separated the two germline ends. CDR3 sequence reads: CASMREQTQYF. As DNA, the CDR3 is TGTGCCAGCATGCGGGAACAGACCCAGTACTTC.

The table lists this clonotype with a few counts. The CDR3 reads CASSDPWGTSGRAEDTGELFF. DNA of the CDR3: TGTGCCAGCAGCGACCCATGGGGGACTAGCGGGAGGGCCGAGGACACCGGGGAGCTGTTTTTT. V and J are TRBV11-2 and TRBJ2-2; TRBD2 agrees at 16 bases. Germline loops: CDR1 SGHAT, CDR2 FQNNGV. The CDR3 contains 21 residues. V dropped 5 bases and J dropped 3; count of bases not matched to a gene: 15.

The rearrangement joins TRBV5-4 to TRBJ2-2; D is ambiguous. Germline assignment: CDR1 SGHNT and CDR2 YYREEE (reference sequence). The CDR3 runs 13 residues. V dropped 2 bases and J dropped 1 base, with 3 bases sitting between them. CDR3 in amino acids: CASSFKNTGELFF. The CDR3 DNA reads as TGTGCCAGCAGCTTCAAGAACACCGGGGAGCTGTTTTTT.

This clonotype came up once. CDR3 bases: TGTGCCAGCAGTAGCGCAGGGGGCTATGTCTACAATGAGCAGTTCTTC. This sequence encodes CASSSAGGYVYNEQFF. V usage is TRBV6-6 and J usage is TRBJ2-1; the match to TRBD1 covers 8 bases. Germline loops: CDR1 MNHNY, CDR2 SVGAGI (reference sequence). The CDR3 runs to 16 residues. V was clipped by 5 bases and J by 3 bases; unmatched bases: 9.

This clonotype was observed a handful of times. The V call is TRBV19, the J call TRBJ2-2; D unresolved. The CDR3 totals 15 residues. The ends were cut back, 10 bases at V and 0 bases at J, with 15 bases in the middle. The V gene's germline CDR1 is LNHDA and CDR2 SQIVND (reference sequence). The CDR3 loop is CAISPDIANTGELFF. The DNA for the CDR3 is TGTGCCATTTCGCCAGACATAGCGAACACCGGGGAGCTGTTTTTT.

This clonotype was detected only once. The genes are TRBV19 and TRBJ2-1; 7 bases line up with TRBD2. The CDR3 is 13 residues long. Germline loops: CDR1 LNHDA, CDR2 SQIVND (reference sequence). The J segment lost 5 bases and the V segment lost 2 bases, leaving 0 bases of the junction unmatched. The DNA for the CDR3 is TGTGCCAGTAGTATACTAGCGGACAATGAGCAGTTCTTC. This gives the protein CASSILADNEQFF. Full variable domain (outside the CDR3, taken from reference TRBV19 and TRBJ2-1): DGGITQSPKYLFRKEGQNVTLSCEQNLNHDAMYWYRQDPGQGLRLIYYSQIVNDFQKGDIAEGYSVSREKKESFPLTVTSAQKNPTAFYLCASSILADNEQFFGPGTRLTVL.

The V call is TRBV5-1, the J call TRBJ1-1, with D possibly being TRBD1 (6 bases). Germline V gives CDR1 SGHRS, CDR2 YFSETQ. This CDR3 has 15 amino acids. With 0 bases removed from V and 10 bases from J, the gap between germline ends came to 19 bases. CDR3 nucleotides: TGCGCCAGCAGCTTGGGGGAGTTGGGGCCCAGGGGAGCTTTCTTT. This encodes CASSLGELGPRGAFF.

CDR3 sequence reads: CASNVQGGGYTF. The CDR3, as DNA: TGTGCCAGCAACGTACAGGGAGGTGGCTACACCTTC. The genes are TRBV6-6 and TRBJ1-2; perhaps TRBD1 as D (6 bases). The CDR3 covers 12 residues. Trimming shortened V by 7 bases and J by 7 bases, and 13 bases separated the two germline ends. Germline loops: CDR1 MNHNY, CDR2 SVGAGI (reference sequence).